These 5 T cell receptor beta chains came from one sample sequenced in a study of T-cell reconstitution after alpha-beta-depleted transplantation in children. The authors prepared the TCRbeta library with unique molecular identifiers. Via MiXCR, TCRdb re-called the PCR reads, giving one row per CDR3 protein. The data contain about 900,000 distinct CDR3 sequences, around 30% of them seen just once; the ten biggest clones take up over 25%. The sample in question was PBMCs, mostly from graft donor cells, obtained 360 days after TCRalphabeta/CD19-depleted stem cell transplant. All receptors derive from a boy under two years old who had a stem cell transplant for SCID, so the T cells may come from the graft donor.

There are many counts of this clonotype. The genes are TRBV5-6 and TRBJ2-3; no firm D call. The germline V gene encodes CDR1 SGHDT and CDR2 YYEEEE. The V gene lost 1 base and the J gene lost 6 bases, with 15 bases spanning the gap. CDR3 length: 15 residues. The CDR3 is CASSLYAQTADTQYF. CDR3 sequence (DNA): TGTGCCAGCAGCTTGTACGCCCAAACGGCGGATACGCAGTATTTT.

This clonotype was recorded many times. The rearrangement joins TRBV5-1 to TRBJ1-4, with 7 bases that match TRBD1. This CDR3 has 14 residues. Germline CDR1 reads SGHRS; CDR2 reads YFSETQ. After removal of 4 bases from V and 7 bases from J, the junction contained 7 bases not matched to a gene. CDR3 region: CASSPEGASEKLFF. In nucleotides, the CDR3 is TGCGCCAGCAGCCCGGAGGGGGCAAGTGAAAAACTGTTTTTT.

The V gene is TRBV2, the J gene TRBJ1-1, with D possibly being TRBD1 (6 bases). V was pared by 3 bases and J by 4 bases, with 18 bases between. CDR3 length: 16 residues. Germline assignment: CDR1 SNHLY and CDR2 FYNNEI. The CDR3 DNA reads TGTGCCAGCAGTGAGAGGGGAGCCAGCAGGGGCACTGAAGCTTTCTTT. Translation: CASSERGASRGTEAFF. Complete variable domain (other parts from reference TRBV2 and TRBJ1-1): EPEVTQTPSHQVTQMGQEVILRCVPISNHLYFYWYRQILGQKVEFLVSFYNNEISEKSEIFDDQFSVERPDGSNFTLKIRSTKLEDSAMYFCASSERGASRGTEAFFGQGTRLTVV.

V usage is TRBV12-3 or TRBV12-4 and J usage is TRBJ2-1; 9 positions agree with TRBD2. This CDR3 is 20 amino acids long. The junction had 18 bases not matched to a gene; V was cut back by 6 bases and J by 0 bases. The CDR3 here is CASSYHIAGAPFGSYNEQFF. CDR3 bases: TGTGCCAGCAGCTATCATATAGCGGGGGCCCCATTTGGCTCCTACAATGAGCAGTTCTTC.

The chain has TRBV28 and TRBJ1-1; no firm D call. The CDR3 extends over 14 amino acids. V was shortened by 0 bases and J by 3 bases, with 8 bases between the two germline ends. CDR1 is MDHEN, CDR2 SYDVKM, per germline. CDR3 amino acids: CASSLWEPDTEAFF. In nucleotides, the CDR3 is TGTGCCAGCAGTTTATGGGAGCCGGACACTGAAGCTTTCTTT.